This T cell receptor beta chain was identified in a study of T cells in Graves' hyperthyroidism and ophthalmopathy. The wider study: Peripheral blood was acquired at first diagnosis, ahead of any therapy whatsoever.

PBMCs were sourced from roughly 9.7 ml fresh peripheral blood. RNA transcripts provided the source from which TCR beta CDR3 regions were amplified. Initially, a first-round RT-PCR of the TCR CDR3 employed the HTBI primer set. TCRdb re-derived calls from the multiplex PCR reads in MiXCR, one entry per CDR3 protein. The repertoire consists of some 500,000 distinct CDR3 sequences, with 13% to 15% occurring once and the leading ten covering roughly 17%. About this clonotype itself: The antigen remains unidentified.

Points from the study as a whole: Blood also showed most of the thyroid clonotypes that were expanded above 0.001. Ophthalmopathy was model-predicted a median around 6.7 months pre-onset.

Sequenced input: blood. The clonotype comes from a woman aged 18-29 years with Graves' hyperthyroidism.

CDR3 DNA sequence: TGTGCCAGCAGCCAAGTCAGTTCCTATGGCTACACCTTC. Its protein is CASSQVSSYGYTF. V usage is TRBV4-2 and J usage is TRBJ1-2; D is undetermined. Germline CDR1 LGHNA, CDR2 YNFKEQ. V was clipped by 1 base and J by 4 bases, with 7 bases between them. The CDR3 spans 13 residues.